One and the same sample provided the 27 T cell receptor beta chains below, sequenced in a study of T cell changes during pregnancy in multiple sclerosis. Produced via immunoSEQ multiplex PCR; TCRdb's table is partial and in-frame only. The sample gives tens of thousands of clones, approximately 91% of which show up once; 0.7% to 0.95% is in the top ten. The material sequenced was CD4+ T cells from peripheral blood mononuclear cells, taken before pregnancy. The receptors come from a female donor with multiple sclerosis, enrolled in a pregnancy study.

The rearrangement joins TRBV27 to TRBJ1-6; D is ambiguous. Germline assignment: CDR1 MNHEY and CDR2 SMNVEV (reference sequence). The CDR3 spans 14 residues. V gave up 4 bases and J gave up 7 bases, with 11 bases separating them. This chain's CDR3 is CASSWRGPNSPLHF. CDR3 coding DNA: TGTGCCAGCAGTTGGAGAGGTCCCAATTCACCCCTCCACTTT.

V gene TRBV6-1 combines with J gene TRBJ2-1; weak D call: TRBD2 (5 bases). This CDR3 spans 11 amino acids. The germline V gene encodes CDR1 MNHNS and CDR2 SASEGT. The ends were cut back, 11 bases at V and 8 bases at J, with 13 bases in the middle. CDR3 DNA: TGTGCCCCCGCGAAGGGAGATGAGCAGTTCTTC. It encodes CAPAKGDEQFF.

V is TRBV6-5 and J is TRBJ1-1, with TRBD1 matching 7 bases. The germline V gene encodes CDR1 MNHEY and CDR2 SVGAGI. The CDR3 is 14 residues long. With V trimmed by 6 bases and J by 6 bases, 10 bases remained unmatched. CDR3 loop: CASRGRKGAAEAFF. The DNA of the CDR3 is TGTGCCAGCAGGGGACGGAAGGGGGCGGCTGAAGCTTTCTTT.

V is TRBV7-2 and J is TRBJ1-1, with 8 bases identical to TRBD1. Germline V lookup: CDR1 SGHTA, CDR2 FQGNSA. The V and J ends lost 3 bases and 2 bases, in that order; junction bases with no gene match: 8. This CDR3 contains 16 residues. The CDR3 region has the DNA TGTGCCAGCAGCTTTCCCAAGACAGGGGTAAACACTGAAGCTTTCTTT. Protein: CASSFPKTGVNTEAFF.

The rearrangement joins TRBV19 to TRBJ2-3, with TRBD2 matching 7 bases. The CDR3 loop spans 16 amino acids. V gave up 5 bases and J gave up 2 bases; unmatched junction bases: 10. Germline-derived CDR1 and CDR2 are LNHDA and SQIVND (reference sequence). The DNA of the CDR3 is TGTGCCAGTAGTTCGTCTAGCGGATATCCCACAGATACGCAGTATTTT. Its protein product is CASSSSSGYPTDTQYF.

The rearrangement links TRBV5-6 to TRBJ1-1, with 8 bases that match TRBD1. Germline CDR1 SGHDT, CDR2 YYEEEE. The CDR3 has 13 amino acids. V gave up 0 bases and J gave up 7 bases; unmatched junction bases: 2. As DNA, the CDR3 is TGTGCCAGCAGCTTGGCTGGACAGGGTGAAGCTTTCTTT. Amino acid sequence: CASSLAGQGEAFF.

The V gene is TRBV2, the J gene TRBJ2-5, with a possible D match to TRBD2 (6 bases). V lost 6 bases and J 4 bases, leaving 9 bases between the germline ends. The CDR3 sequence is 12 residues long. From germline, CDR1 is SNHLY and CDR2 FYNNEI. The chain's CDR3 is CASRQGGETQYF. DNA of the CDR3: TGTGCCAGCAGGCAGGGAGGAGAGACCCAGTACTTC. The whole variable domain, remainder taken from reference TRBV2 and TRBJ2-5, is EPEVTQTPSHQVTQMGQEVILRCVPISNHLYFYWYRQILGQKVEFLVSFYNNEISEKSEIFDDQFSVERPDGSNFTLKIRSTKLEDSAMYFCASRQGGETQYFGPGTRLLVL.

V gene TRBV7-2 combines with J gene TRBJ1-6, with D perhaps matching TRBD1 (6 bases). CDR1 SGHTA and CDR2 FQGNSA come from the germline V gene. The CDR3 loop spans 13 amino acids. V gave up 6 bases and J gave up 10 bases, with 13 bases separating them. CDR3 sequence (DNA): TGTGCCAGCAGACAAGACAGGACCTCACCCCTCCACTTT. It codes for CASRQDRTSPLHF.

This clone has only one observation. The CDR3 region has the DNA TGTGCCAGCAGCTTAAGGGGACAGGGGGTCCCAGATACGCAGTATTTT. As protein: CASSLRGQGVPDTQYF. The chain is built from TRBV7-3 and TRBJ2-3; TRBD1 aligns across 11 bases. Germline values: CDR1 SGHTA, CDR2 FQGTGA. The CDR3 contains 16 residues. Trimming at V came to 1 base and at J to 4 bases, leaving 4 bases not matched to a gene.

This chain connects TRBV2 to TRBJ1-2, with no clear D. CDR3 length: 12 residues. The germline gives CDR1 SNHLY, CDR2 FYNNEI. V was cut by 9 bases and J by 10 bases, with 18 bases left in between. CDR3 DNA: TGTGCCAGTCTATCCGGAGCCGGGGACTACACCTTC. Amino acid sequence: CASLSGAGDYTF.

This rearrangement joins TRBV19 to TRBJ2-7; possible D gene TRBD1, 6 bases. Germline CDR1 LNHDA, CDR2 SQIVND (reference sequence). This CDR3 is 16 amino acids long. The germline V and J ends were trimmed by 5 bases and 0 bases, with 17 bases remaining between them. CDR3: CASSSPETGFSYEQYF. The CDR3 nucleotides are TGTGCCAGTAGTTCCCCCGAGACAGGTTTCTCCTACGAGCAGTACTTC. The whole variable domain, filled in from reference TRBV19 and TRBJ2-7, reads DGGITQSPKYLFRKEGQNVTLSCEQNLNHDAMYWYRQDPGQGLRLIYYSQIVNDFQKGDIAEGYSVSREKKESFPLTVTSAQKNPTAFYLCASSSPETGFSYEQYFGPGTRLTVT.

The chain carries TRBV7-8 and TRBJ2-1, with 8 bases lining up with TRBD2. The CDR3 length is 16 residues. Germline V CDR1 and CDR2: SGHVS, FQNEAQ. The trim removed 4 bases at V and 7 bases at J, leaving 12 bases unmatched. For the CDR3, the DNA is TGTGCCAGCAGCTCTACCCGCCGGGGGGGCCTGAATGAGCAGTTCTTC. Its translation: CASSSTRRGGLNEQFF.

The chain carries TRBV5-6 and TRBJ1-2; 7 bases fit TRBD1. J lost 8 bases, V lost 4 bases, and 14 bases had no gene match. Germline V gene lookup returns CDR1 SGHDT and CDR2 YYEEEE. CDR3 length: 15 amino acids. The CDR3 sequence: CASSAAGTAFGGYTF. As DNA, the CDR3 is TGTGCCAGCAGCGCGGCCGGGACAGCGTTTGGAGGCTACACCTTC.

This chain connects TRBV6-6 to TRBJ2-7; 7 positions agree with TRBD1. The CDR3 has 14 residues. J gave up 2 bases and V 6 bases, and 7 bases lay outside the gene matches. Germline-derived CDR1 and CDR2 are MNHNY and SVGAGI (reference sequence). Here the CDR3 reads CASRGTVVTYEQYF. CDR3 DNA: TGTGCCAGCAGGGGGACAGTGGTGACCTACGAGCAGTACTTC.

This clone occurred once. The chain couples TRBV7-8 to TRBJ2-1, with TRBD2 matching over 7 bases. Trimming took 2 bases from V and 5 from J; bases not matched to a gene: 9. Germline V CDR1 and CDR2: SGHVS, FQNEAQ. This CDR3 contains 16 residues. The CDR3 DNA reads TGTGCCAGCAGCTTACTAGGGAGCGGGAAGGACAATGAGCAGTTCTTC. Protein product: CASSLLGSGKDNEQFF.

This rearrangement joins TRBV27 to TRBJ1-6; no reliable D call. The CDR3 totals 20 residues. Germline lookup yields CDR1 MNHEY and CDR2 SMNVEV (reference sequence). Trimming pared 4 bases from V and 0 bases from J, leaving 22 bases between. CDR3 in DNA: TGTGCCAGCAGTTCCAGAGAGACCGGGTCCACGAGCTCCTATAATTCACCCCTCCACTTT. Residues: CASSSRETGSTSSYNSPLHF.

This clone came up a few times. The rearrangement uses TRBV10-3 and TRBJ1-1; TRBD1 might be the D (6 bases). Germline values: CDR1 ENHRY, CDR2 SYGVKD. The CDR3 has 14 amino acids. V lost 2 bases to trimming and J lost 4 bases, with 11 bases between them. CDR3 DNA sequence: TGTGCCATCAGTGAGGTTGGGGGCAGCACTGAAGCTTTCTTT. Encoded protein: CAISEVGGSTEAFF.

The CDR3 protein is CASSLDSGGAGELFF. The CDR3 DNA follows: TGCGCCAGCAGCTTGGACAGCGGGGGGGCCGGGGAGCTGTTTTTT. V gene TRBV5-1 combines with J gene TRBJ2-2, with TRBD2 matching 10 bases. Germline V CDR1 and CDR2: SGHRS, YFSETQ. The trim removed 0 bases at V and 6 bases at J, leaving 2 bases unmatched. The CDR3 loop spans 15 amino acids.

The DNA of the CDR3 is TGTGCCAGCAGCCCGAGAGGGGGCAACGAGCAGTACTTC. It is translated as CASSPRGGNEQYF. The chain employs TRBV7-8 and TRBJ2-7; 7 bases agree with TRBD1. V gave up 5 bases and J gave up 5 bases; unmatched junction bases: 6. The germline V gene encodes CDR1 SGHVS and CDR2 FQNEAQ. The length of the CDR3 is 13 residues.

V and J are TRBV30 and TRBJ1-2; D gene unclear. CDR3 length: 14 amino acids. Germline assignment: CDR1 GTSNPN and CDR2 SVGIG (reference sequence). CDR3 nucleotide sequence: TGTGCTTGGCCCCACCCGGAGGCTAACTATGGCTACACCTTC. Residues: CAWPHPEANYGYTF.

The chain couples TRBV5-1 to TRBJ2-7; 11 nucleotides line up with TRBD2. The germline V gene has CDR1 SGHRS and CDR2 YFSETQ. This CDR3 is built from 15 residues. Unmatched junction bases numbered 4, after V lost 1 base and J lost 4 bases. DNA for the CDR3: TGCGCCAGCAGCTTGACCGGGACTAGCGGTTACGAGCAGTACTTC. Translating gives CASSLTGTSGYEQYF.

V gene TRBV29-1 combines with J gene TRBJ2-3; a weak D match, TRBD1 (6 bases). This CDR3 is built from 15 residues. CDR1 is SQVTM, CDR2 ANQGSEA, per germline. Trimming pared 3 bases from V and 4 bases from J, leaving 17 bases between. CDR3 sequence reads: CSVDPDSVPSDTQYF. CDR3 nucleotide sequence: TGCAGCGTTGATCCGGACAGCGTACCCTCAGATACGCAGTATTTT.

The V call is TRBV5-4, the J call TRBJ2-3, with 9 positions matching TRBD2. This CDR3 is built from 17 residues. With V trimmed by 0 bases and J by 2 bases, 7 bases remained unmatched. Looked up from germline, CDR1 is SGHNT and CDR2 is YYREEE (reference sequence). The CDR3 sequence: CASSLVWLAGTTDTQYF. In DNA, the CDR3 is TGTGCCAGCAGCTTGGTTTGGCTAGCGGGGACCACAGATACGCAGTATTTT.

The chain links TRBV9 to TRBJ2-5; tentatively, D is TRBD1 (5 bases). CDR3 size: 14 residues. Trimming removed 1 base from V and 5 bases from J, with 12 bases in between. The germline V gene encodes CDR1 SGDLS and CDR2 YYNGEE. The CDR3 protein is CASSVQGVGETQYF. In DNA, the CDR3 is TGTGCCAGCAGCGTACAGGGTGTGGGGGAGACCCAGTACTTC.

The chain uses TRBV5-4 and TRBJ1-2, with no clear D. The CDR3 loop spans 15 amino acids. Between the trimmed V and J ends, which lost 1 base and 4 bases, there was a span of 14 bases. Germline values: CDR1 SGHNT, CDR2 YYREEE (reference sequence). The CDR3 coding sequence is TGTGCCAGCAGCTTGCGTAGCGGTTACTCCTATGGCTACACCTTC. As protein: CASSLRSGYSYGYTF.

The rearrangement joins TRBV30 to TRBJ2-7; tentatively, D is TRBD2 (5 bases). The germline V gene has CDR1 GTSNPN and CDR2 SVGIG (reference sequence). Trimming stripped 2 bases from V and 6 bases from J, with 11 bases between. The CDR3 runs 12 residues. The CDR3 DNA follows: TGTGCCTGGAGTCTTCGGGGATCCGAGCAGTACTTC. Its protein product is CAWSLRGSEQYF.

The chain links TRBV18 to TRBJ1-5; D is uncertain. This CDR3 comprises 13 residues. The V and J ends lost 3 bases and 4 bases respectively, with 7 bases between them. The germline V gene has CDR1 KGHSH and CDR2 LQKENI. CDR3 in amino acids: CASSPGKNQPQHF. Written as DNA, the CDR3 is TGTGCCAGCTCACCGGGCAAGAATCAGCCCCAGCATTTT.